The T cell receptor beta chain under discussion was sequenced for a study of T cell clonality in common variable immunodeficiency. This clone was seen a few times. As yet, its antigen is unknown. The observed sequence ends 3 residues before the CDR3 terminus, with the missing tail filled in from the germline J gene. General study findings and limits: Repertoire-complication correlations in CVID were limited by patient heterogeneity. Compared with healthy controls, CVID subjects showed increased TCRbeta clonality, mostly in about a third.

CVID and control samples used equivalent genomic DNA input. Data came from immunoSEQ multiplex PCR; TCRdb stores just in-frame clones and leaves some out. The repertoire yields some 50,000 clones, none seen only once; the top ten contain 5% to 6.5%. Trimming removed 3 bases from V and 4 bases from J; junction bases left unmatched: 10. The CDR3 is made up of 17 amino acids. Per germline, CDR1 KGHSH and CDR2 LQKENI. This TCR was recovered from a person aged 18 to 69 in good health. The sample taken for sequencing was peripheral blood mononuclear cells. The rearrangement links TRBV18 to TRBJ1-5, with 9 bases lining up with TRBD1. The CDR3 loop is CASSPYATGQGNQPQHF. CDR3 DNA, as far as it was read: TGTGCCAGCTCACCGTACGCGACGGGACAGGGAAATCAGCCC.